This TCR beta chain was sequenced during a study of blood T cell repertoires in COVID-19. Study in general: Material from acute and convalescent COVID-19 was sourced from the United States, Italy and Spain. T cells, B-cell-depleted T cells, or PBMCs provided the cDNA or gDNA that served as material.

V dropped 3 bases and J dropped 4 bases, with 4 bases sitting between them. CDR1 is DFQATT and CDR2 is SNEGSKA in the germline V gene (reference sequence). The CDR3 has 11 amino acids. Study processing details: Amplification with reference gene primers provided the estimates of nucleated cell counts. Repertoires were generated with immunoSEQ multiplex PCR, while TCRdb's copy carries only in-frame clones and drops some. V and J calls and clone size are copied from that table; D and trimming were computed from the DNA. The table includes 120,000 or so clones, around four fifths detected once. The TCR sequence derives from an elderly man with active or convalescent COVID-19. Sequencing was performed on peripheral blood. This chain links TRBV20-1 with TRBJ2-1; D gene ambiguous. CDR3 amino acids: CSAREYNEQFF. The CDR3 bases are TGCAGTGCTAGGGAGTACAATGAGCAGTTCTTC.